This T cell receptor (beta chain) is drawn from a study of shared clonotypes between healthy human individuals. Overall study context: CD4 naive and CD4 memory each took three plates per donor, while CD8 naive took two and CD8 memory one. Whole-study results and caveats: Only blood underwent sampling, and tissue repertoires likely differ.

In the source study's methods: Filtering was not the same, since immunoSEQ gave junction-only sequences without quality scores. The repertoire was sequenced with immunoSEQ multiplex PCR; TCRdb's copy has only in-frame clones and lacks some. Clonal size and the V and J genes are those of that table, whereas D and trimming came from the DNA. The sample includes about 2.1 million clones, just under 95% of them seen just once. Terminally differentiated effector memory CD45RA+ cells were excluded from the naive CD8 cells, which were CD45RO-negative and positively selected for CCR7. Turning to this clone: Antigen unknown.

The sequencing input was naive CD8+ T cells from PBMCs. This TCR was recovered from a man aged 18 to 30 in good health. Some clones in this sample may be carry-over from other donors' samples.

CDR3 sequence: CASSSSRDIHSNQPQHF. DNA for the CDR3: TGTGCCAGCAGCTCCAGCCGGGACATACATAGCAATCAGCCCCAGCATTTT. This sequence joins TRBV7-9 and TRBJ1-5; a possible D gene is TRBD1 (6 bases). The V gene's germline CDR1 is SEHNR and CDR2 FQNEAQ (reference sequence). The CDR3 has 17 residues. The V and J ends lost 4 bases and 0 bases respectively, with 16 bases between them.